Given below is one T cell receptor beta chain in context. This clone has only one observation. This receptor's antigen is unknown. Base qualities are not recorded, but no much larger clone differs from it by a single base. This sample is part of a study of control samples from healthy donors and cancer patients (TCRdb year 2020). Library preparation used the immunoSEQ multiplex PCR assay. TCRdb took this table from immuneACCESS and kept in-frame rearrangements with V and J called. Such tables lack part of the clones; where checked against another copy, unresolved V genes explain under half of the gap, and the rest is unexplained. The sample yields tens of thousands of clones; 80% to 95% were counted once. The top ten constitute around 1% of the sample. From its cysteine to its phenylalanine, the CDR3 spans 15 amino acids. The DNA shown is the 45-base CDR3, in frame from base 1. CDR1 and CDR2 (SGHRS, YFSETQ) derive from the germline V gene. V is pared back by 0 bases and J by 2 bases, with 9 bases lying between the germline termini.

The specimen was blood. This TCR was recovered from a woman aged 30 to 39 in good health. The chain is made from TRBV5-1 and TRBJ1-3; D gene: possibly TRBD1, on 6 matching bases. In nucleotide form, the sequence is TGCGCCAGCAGCTTGGCGGCAGGGGCTGGAAACACCATATATTTT. Translated, it reads CASSLAAGAGNTIYF.